The clone carrying this T cell receptor (beta chain) was counted many times. Antigen unknown. The record originates from a study of CD8 T cells in ankylosing spondylitis. Overall study findings and caveats: For ankylosing spondylitis blood, a TCR beta motif of about 8 highly homologous variants appeared characteristic. There were earlier reports of some motif variants in reactive arthritis synovial fluid and blood. Within matched ankylosing spondylitis synovial fluid, disease-linked clones were reportedly significantly enriched.

Library preparation for TCR beta used quantitative 5'-RACE with molecular barcodes. One entry per CDR3 protein, called by TCRdb with MiXCR from the 5' RACE reads. The data hold roughly 490,000 distinct CDR3 sequences, with roughly 5.3% observed a single time. Per the germline V gene, CDR1 is DFQATT and CDR2 is SNEGSKA (reference sequence). The ends lost 2 bases at V and 4 bases at J; junction bases unmatched: 6. This CDR3 is built from 15 residues. Sequenced: blood, either unsorted or a sorted T cell fraction (not recorded which). This receptor was taken from a male donor with ankylosing spondylitis. This chain connects TRBV20-1 to TRBJ2-7, with TRBD2 matching over 12 bases. CDR3 residues: CSARSRLAGVYEQYF. CDR3 DNA sequence: TGCAGTGCTAGATCAAGACTAGCGGGAGTATACGAGCAGTACTTC.